This TCR beta chain was sequenced during a study of regulatory T cells in long-lasting Graves disease. Deletions cut 0 bases from V and 1 base from J, with 10 bases between. This CDR3 spans 15 amino acids. Germline lookup yields CDR1 SGHRS and CDR2 YFSETQ. Noted time point: persistent/refractory GD, antithyroid drugs over 5 years with positive TRAb. The TCR library was made from RNA that had been extracted from PBMCs in TRIzol. An endocrinology department in Xi'an, China, supplied the patients. This clonotype came up a few times. The authors built TCR beta libraries using iRepertoire HTBI primers and Arm-PCR of CDR3 regions. TCRdb itself ran the multiplex PCR reads through MiXCR, one entry per CDR3 protein. Of hundreds of thousands of distinct CDR3 sequences listed, more than 20% are singletons.

This receptor was obtained from a female donor with Graves disease. The J gene is TRBJ1-1, the V gene TRBV5-1; D may be TRBD1 (5 bases). Sequencing was performed on peripheral blood mononuclear cells (PBMCs), taken when the disease was refractory, from a patient treated with antithyroid drugs. In DNA, the CDR3 is TGCGCCAGCAGCTTGGAGGGACTCCCGAACACTGAAGCTTTCTTT. Its translation is CASSLEGLPNTEAFF.